One sample yielded the 8 T cell receptor beta chains listed below, sequenced in a study of identical twins. In TCRdb, the 5' RACE reads were re-called with MiXCR into one record per CDR3 protein. The sample consists of roughly 720,000 distinct CDR3 sequences, about 20% of them appearing once. The data were also submitted as part of a second study, on T cells expressing NK-cell markers.

The sample comprised PBMCs. These receptor sequences come from a woman aged 18-35 years in good health.

This clonotype was found once. The chain carries TRBV6-5 and TRBJ2-7; weak D call: TRBD1 (6 bases). Germline V gene sequence: CDR1 MNHEY, CDR2 SVGAGI. The CDR3 sequence is 14 residues long. The V gene lost 5 bases and the J gene lost 2 bases, with 13 bases spanning the gap. CDR3 DNA sequence: TGTGCCAGCAGTCGTACAGGGAGCCCCTACGAGCAGTACTTC. Amino acid sequence: CASSRTGSPYEQYF.

The table lists this clonotype with a few counts. The chain joins TRBV4-3 to TRBJ1-2; 9 nucleotides match TRBD1. With V trimmed by 0 bases and J by 4 bases, 6 bases remained unmatched. The CDR3 length is 16 residues. Germline values: CDR1 LGHNA, CDR2 YSLEER. CDR3 nucleotide sequence: TGCGCCAGCAGCCAAGAAGCGGGACAGGGTACCTATGGCTACACCTTC. Protein sequence: CASSQEAGQGTYGYTF.

The chain joins TRBV24-1 to TRBJ2-3; the D gene is possibly TRBD1 (6 bases). The CDR3 loop spans 14 amino acids. The V end lost 3 bases, the J end lost 4 bases, and 10 bases lay between the germline ends. Germline-derived CDR1 and CDR2 are KGHDR and SFDVKD. In DNA form, the CDR3 reads TGTGCCACCAGTGATCCAGGGGTTGCAGATACGCAGTATTTT. Protein sequence: CATSDPGVADTQYF.

This chain joins TRBV19 and TRBJ2-5; D is uncertain. Trimming removed 3 bases at V and 1 base at J, with 9 bases between. This CDR3 region has 14 residues. The V gene's germline CDR1 is LNHDA and CDR2 SQIVND (reference sequence). CDR3 sequence reads: CASSIKLIQETQYF. DNA of the CDR3: TGTGCCAGTAGTATCAAACTCATCCAAGAGACCCAGTACTTC.

The J gene is TRBJ2-3, the V gene TRBV20-1, with D possibly matching TRBD1 (5 bases). Germline CDR1 DFQATT, CDR2 SNEGSKA (reference sequence). The ends were cut back, 0 bases at V and 0 bases at J, with 10 bases in the middle. This CDR3 is built from 15 residues. CDR3 region: CSARDKGPSTDTQYF. CDR3 sequence (DNA): TGCAGTGCTAGAGACAAGGGGCCGAGCACAGATACGCAGTATTTT.

The J gene is TRBJ2-4, the V gene TRBV3-1; TRBD1 might be the D (6 bases). V lost 0 bases to trimming and J lost 5 bases, with 8 bases between them. CDR1 LGHDT and CDR2 YNNKEL come from the germline V gene (reference sequence). CDR3 length: 14 residues. DNA of the CDR3: TGTGCCAGCAGCCAAGATCCAGGGGAAAACATTCAGTACTTC. Residues: CASSQDPGENIQYF.

The chain couples TRBV12-3 or TRBV12-4 to TRBJ2-1, with 7 bases fitting TRBD1. V lost 5 bases to trimming and J lost 5 bases; unmatched junction nucleotides: 12. CDR3 length equals 16 residues. The chain's CDR3 is CASSPRKGRGNNEQFF. The CDR3 region has the DNA TGTGCCAGCAGTCCGAGGAAAGGCAGGGGGAACAATGAGCAGTTCTTC.

There are a few counts of this clonotype. The chain joins TRBV10-3 to TRBJ2-3; D might be TRBD2 (6 bases). Looked up from germline, CDR1 is ENHRY and CDR2 is SYGVKD. Trimming removed 6 bases at V and 3 bases at J, with 16 bases between. The CDR3 has 15 residues. The DNA of the CDR3 is TGTGCCATCAGGGACCCGGGAGCAATAACAGATACGCAGTATTTT. Translating it yields CAIRDPGAITDTQYF.